A selection of T cell receptor beta chains follows, all from one sample in a study of STAT3 mutations in large granular lymphocyte leukemia. The table came from immunoSEQ multiplex PCR; TCRdb's copy has only in-frame clones and leaves some out. The sample records over 25,000 clones, 70% to 80% being singletons. The sample taken for sequencing was peripheral blood mononuclear cells. The receptors stem from a woman aged 45-65 years with T-cell large granular lymphocyte leukemia. Some clones in this sample may be carry-over from other donors' samples. Each CDR3 is given with its conserved first and last residue. The order of the fields is V gene, D gene, clone size, J gene, CDR3 protein, CDR3 DNA. The D gene is left open where the match is weak. For some rows the clone size is stated as once, few or many, or as a class when expanded; others skip it.

v_call: TRBV6-1; d_call: TRBD1; clone_size: once; j_call: TRBJ2-7; cdr3_aa: CASRAGQGFNEQYF; cdr3_nt: TGTGCCAGCAGGGCTGGACAGGGTTTTAACGAGCAGTACTTC
v_call: TRBV5-4; d_call: TRBD1; clone_size: .; j_call: TRBJ1-2; cdr3_aa: CASSSAGTGPWNYGYTF; cdr3_nt: TGTGCCAGCAGCTCCGCCGGGACAGGACCGTGGAACTATGGCTACACCTTC
v_call: TRBV4-3; d_call: .; clone_size: .; j_call: TRBJ2-2; cdr3_aa: CASSQGVYTGELFF; cdr3_nt: TGCGCCAGCAGCCAGGGGGTTTACACCGGGGAGCTGTTTTTT
v_call: TRBV25-1; d_call: .; clone_size: .; j_call: TRBJ2-7; cdr3_aa: CASSVRRGEQYF; cdr3_nt: TGTGCCAGCAGTGTCCGGCGCGGCGAGCAGTACTTC
v_call: TRBV9; d_call: .; clone_size: few; j_call: TRBJ2-6; cdr3_aa: CASGRLRASGANVLTF; cdr3_nt: TGTGCCAGCGGGAGGCTTCGGGCCTCTGGGGCCAACGTCCTGACTTTC
v_call: TRBV6-5; d_call: .; clone_size: .; j_call: TRBJ2-1; cdr3_aa: CASRDQKAQQFF; cdr3_nt: TGTGCCAGCAGGGACCAGAAGGCCCAGCAGTTCTTC
v_call: TRBV27; d_call: .; clone_size: .; j_call: TRBJ2-2; cdr3_aa: CASSFRSTGELFF; cdr3_nt: TGTGCCAGCAGTTTTCGGAGCACCGGGGAGCTGTTTTTT
v_call: TRBV19; d_call: TRBD1; clone_size: .; j_call: TRBJ1-5; cdr3_aa: CASSTMTGLSNQPQHF; cdr3_nt: TGTGCCAGTAGTACCATGACAGGGCTTAGCAATCAGCCCCAGCATTTT
v_call: TRBV11-2; d_call: TRBD2; clone_size: .; j_call: TRBJ2-7; cdr3_aa: CASSLVAGGPAEQYF; cdr3_nt: TGTGCCAGCAGCTTAGTCGCGGGAGGGCCGGCCGAGCAGTACTTC
v_call: TRBV29-1; d_call: TRBD2; clone_size: .; j_call: TRBJ2-7; cdr3_aa: CSVVAGGYEQYF; cdr3_nt: TGCAGCGTAGTAGCGGGAGGGTACGAGCAGTACTTC
v_call: TRBV11-2; d_call: TRBD1; clone_size: .; j_call: TRBJ2-7; cdr3_aa: CASSDRDRGAYEQYF; cdr3_nt: TGTGCCAGCAGCGACCGGGACAGGGGGGCCTACGAGCAGTACTTC
v_call: TRBV5-4; d_call: TRBD2; clone_size: .; j_call: TRBJ2-2; cdr3_aa: CASHGGALGLAGTGELFF; cdr3_nt: TGTGCCTCCCATGGGGGGGCGTTAGGACTAGCGGGCACCGGGGAGCTGTTTTTT
v_call: TRBV14; d_call: .; clone_size: once; j_call: TRBJ2-1; cdr3_aa: CASSSTTKVGEQFF; cdr3_nt: TGTGCCAGCAGCTCGACTACCAAGGTGGGAGAGCAGTTCTTC
v_call: TRBV28; d_call: .; clone_size: .; j_call: TRBJ1-3; cdr3_aa: CASSLTGLRKDTIYF; cdr3_nt: TGTGCCAGCAGTTTAACAGGACTCCGAAAAGACACCATATATTTT
v_call: TRBV7-2; d_call: .; clone_size: .; j_call: TRBJ1-2; cdr3_aa: CASSRRGQNYGYTF; cdr3_nt: TGTGCCAGCAGTCGGAGAGGTCAAAACTATGGCTACACCTTC
v_call: TRBV4-3; d_call: TRBD1; clone_size: .; j_call: TRBJ1-2; cdr3_aa: CASAPGTENYGYTF; cdr3_nt: TGCGCCAGCGCCCCCGGGACAGAAAACTATGGCTACACCTTC
v_call: TRBV28; d_call: .; clone_size: .; j_call: TRBJ2-6; cdr3_aa: CASSLSSGANVLTF; cdr3_nt: TGTGCCAGCAGTCTTAGCTCTGGGGCCAACGTCCTGACTTTC
v_call: TRBV18; d_call: TRBD1; clone_size: few; j_call: TRBJ2-2; cdr3_aa: CASSPMGQLNTGELFF; cdr3_nt: TGTGCCAGCTCACCGATGGGACAGCTGAATACCGGGGAGCTGTTTTTT
v_call: TRBV9; d_call: .; clone_size: .; j_call: TRBJ1-5; cdr3_aa: CASSRGGTNQPQHF; cdr3_nt: TGTGCCAGCAGCCGAGGGGGGACAAATCAGCCCCAGCATTTT
v_call: TRBV5-1; d_call: TRBD1; clone_size: few; j_call: TRBJ1-1; cdr3_aa: CASSGTGDTEAFF; cdr3_nt: TGCGCCAGCAGTGGGACAGGGGACACTGAAGCTTTCTTT
v_call: TRBV30; d_call: TRBD1; clone_size: .; j_call: TRBJ1-5; cdr3_aa: CAWSGGQGVRQPQHF; cdr3_nt: TGTGCCTGGAGTGGGGGACAGGGAGTACGGCAGCCCCAGCATTTT
v_call: TRBV19; d_call: .; clone_size: .; j_call: TRBJ1-2; cdr3_aa: CASSRTDYYGYTF; cdr3_nt: TGTGCCAGTAGTAGGACAGACTACTATGGCTACACCTTC
v_call: TRBV5-1; d_call: TRBD2; clone_size: .; j_call: TRBJ2-1; cdr3_aa: CASSLFPASGSMYNEQFF; cdr3_nt: TGCGCCAGCAGCTTGTTTCCCGCTAGCGGGTCGATGTACAATGAGCAGTTCTTC
v_call: TRBV18; d_call: .; clone_size: once; j_call: TRBJ1-1; cdr3_aa: CASSGRAPGTEAFF; cdr3_nt: TGTGCCAGCTCGGGAAGGGCGCCTGGGACTGAAGCTTTCTTT
v_call: TRBV27; d_call: .; clone_size: .; j_call: TRBJ1-2; cdr3_aa: CASSRDGSVGYTF; cdr3_nt: TGTGCCAGCAGTCGAGACGGGTCAGTGGGCTACACCTTC
v_call: TRBV5-8; d_call: TRBD1; clone_size: .; j_call: TRBJ2-5; cdr3_aa: CASSSGTATQETQYF; cdr3_nt: TGTGCCAGCAGCTCAGGGACAGCGACTCAAGAGACCCAGTACTTC
v_call: TRBV19; d_call: .; clone_size: .; j_call: TRBJ2-7; cdr3_aa: CASSRTVSYEQYF; cdr3_nt: TGTGCCAGTAGTAGGACAGTATCCTACGAGCAGTACTTC
v_call: TRBV7-2; d_call: .; clone_size: .; j_call: TRBJ1-2; cdr3_aa: CASSFGTVYGYTF; cdr3_nt: TGTGCCAGCAGCTTTGGGACGGTCTATGGCTACACCTTC
v_call: TRBV5-6; d_call: .; clone_size: few; j_call: TRBJ1-4; cdr3_aa: CASSGEQGTNEKLFF; cdr3_nt: TGTGCCAGCAGCGGGGAACAGGGAACTAATGAAAAACTGTTTTTT
v_call: TRBV5-4; d_call: TRBD1; clone_size: .; j_call: TRBJ2-1; cdr3_aa: CASSQQGASYNEQFF; cdr3_nt: TGTGCCAGCAGCCAACAGGGGGCCTCCTACAATGAGCAGTTCTTC
v_call: TRBV5-8; d_call: .; clone_size: .; j_call: TRBJ2-6; cdr3_aa: CASSSGQVFSGANVLTF; cdr3_nt: TGTGCCAGCAGCAGTGGACAAGTATTCTCTGGGGCCAACGTCCTGACTTTC
v_call: TRBV19; d_call: TRBD1; clone_size: .; j_call: TRBJ1-1; cdr3_aa: CASSSKGQGRTEAFF; cdr3_nt: TGTGCCAGTAGTTCAAAGGGACAGGGTCGGACTGAAGCTTTCTTT
v_call: TRBV18; d_call: .; clone_size: .; j_call: TRBJ2-7; cdr3_aa: CASSQGSFYEQYF; cdr3_nt: TGTGCCAGCTCCCAGGGCAGTTTCTACGAGCAGTACTTC
v_call: TRBV7-9; d_call: .; clone_size: .; j_call: TRBJ1-2; cdr3_aa: CASSPRGF; cdr3_nt: TGTGCCAGCAGCCCCCGGGGCTTC
v_call: TRBV7-3; d_call: TRBD1; clone_size: few; j_call: TRBJ1-1; cdr3_aa: CASSIGQGREAFF; cdr3_nt: TGTGCCAGCAGCATAGGACAGGGACGAGAAGCTTTCTTT
v_call: TRBV4-2; d_call: .; clone_size: few; j_call: TRBJ1-2; cdr3_aa: CASSQEPWGRNYGYTF; cdr3_nt: TGTGCCAGCAGCCAAGAACCGTGGGGGCGAAACTATGGCTACACCTTC
v_call: TRBV28; d_call: TRBD1; clone_size: .; j_call: TRBJ1-1; cdr3_aa: CASSTPGQGQVEAFF; cdr3_nt: TGTGCCAGCAGTACACCGGGACAGGGGCAGGTTGAAGCTTTCTTT
v_call: TRBV18; d_call: .; clone_size: .; j_call: TRBJ2-4; cdr3_aa: CASSPGFRAGRENIQYF; cdr3_nt: TGTGCCAGCTCACCGGGGTTCAGAGCGGGTCGGGAAAACATTCAGTACTTC
v_call: TRBV7-9; d_call: .; clone_size: .; j_call: TRBJ1-1; cdr3_aa: CASSLPGDPEAFF; cdr3_nt: TGTGCCAGCAGCTTACCAGGAGATCCTGAAGCTTTCTTT
v_call: TRBV5-4; d_call: TRBD1; clone_size: once; j_call: TRBJ2-1; cdr3_aa: CASSSTGTGGNEQFF; cdr3_nt: TGTGCCAGCAGCTCTACCGGGACAGGGGGAAATGAGCAGTTCTTC
v_call: TRBV7-2; d_call: TRBD2; clone_size: .; j_call: TRBJ2-3; cdr3_aa: CASTGRTSGPRDTQYF; cdr3_nt: TGTGCCAGCACCGGACGGACTAGCGGACCAAGGGATACGCAGTATTTT